Described below is a single T cell receptor (beta chain) sequence and its context. Which antigen it targets is not known. No much larger clone exists at a distance of one base, and base qualities are not known. The data belong to a study of CD8 T cells in Susac syndrome (dated by TCRdb to between 2018 and 2020). Background for the entire study: Repertoire sequencing was used to test whether CD8+ T cell activation and differentiation in Susac syndrome was antigen driven. Study-wide findings and limitations: The number of individuals in the TCR sequencing and HLA analysis was recognized as being relatively small.

Cut back by 6 bases and 8 bases, the V and J ends lie 13 bases apart. Sequences SNHLY (CDR1) and FYNNEI (CDR2) are obtained from the germline V gene. Including cysteine and phenylalanine, the CDR3 has 13 amino acids. Only the CDR3 region is kept as DNA, spanning 39 bases read in frame from base 1. RNA was extracted with the RNeasy kit and about 0.45 to 1 ug was reverse transcribed using random hexamers. The immunoSEQ multiplex PCR assay, covering 54 Vbeta and 13 Jbeta segments, was used to amplify TCR beta CDR3 regions. PCR amplification bias was corrected by using a synthetic template baseline for primer optimization and computational correction. Regarding the original processing steps: Reads were annotated to V, D and J genes per IMGT and analyzed with immunoSEQ Analyzer, keeping only productive sequences. To calculate clonality, Shannon entropy was normalized by log2 of the number of productive unique sequences and then subtracted from one. Public and private clones were assessed among the 100 most prevalent clones of each patient and control. Clones were defined as Susac-specific if absent from the healthy and MS cohorts, from around 1,100 published viral clones and from other ImmuneACCESS disease sequences. TCRdb's own reprocessing of the public reads used fastp at Q25 and MiXCR and kept productive beta chains. Each entry merges the rows of one CDR3 protein and shows their most common DNA and genes. Here the V and J calls rest on TCRdb's processing, not on the authors' analysis. This sample lists 150,000 to 200,000 distinct CDR3 sequences; around 94% were detected once. About 0.13% of the sample belongs to the ten largest clones.

High-throughput TCR beta sequencing profiled peripheral blood CD8+ and CD4+ T cells from healthy donors, Susac syndrome patients and multiple sclerosis patients. Healthy donors were included as age- and sex-matched controls. Bulk CD8+ and CD4+ T cells were purified by magnetic negative isolation, while CD8+ TEMRA cells were enriched using FACS. Blood was drawn into EDTA tubes, processed within 24 hours, and PBMCs were isolated by density gradient centrifugation. PBMCs intended for TCR sequencing were frozen in liquid nitrogen and were later thawed in a 37 degrees C water bath. A purity of at least 90% was achieved for sorted or isolated CD4+, CD8+ and CD8+ TEMRA cells.

The receptor was derived from a human donor in good health. The sample was CD4+ T cells from PBMCs. Recombination joined TRBV2 with TRBJ1-4; the D gene is perhaps TRBD1, from 6 matching bases. The sequenced DNA is TGTGCCAGCAGAGCGGACAGAGGGGAAAAACTGTTTTTT. Its translation reads: CASRADRGEKLFF.